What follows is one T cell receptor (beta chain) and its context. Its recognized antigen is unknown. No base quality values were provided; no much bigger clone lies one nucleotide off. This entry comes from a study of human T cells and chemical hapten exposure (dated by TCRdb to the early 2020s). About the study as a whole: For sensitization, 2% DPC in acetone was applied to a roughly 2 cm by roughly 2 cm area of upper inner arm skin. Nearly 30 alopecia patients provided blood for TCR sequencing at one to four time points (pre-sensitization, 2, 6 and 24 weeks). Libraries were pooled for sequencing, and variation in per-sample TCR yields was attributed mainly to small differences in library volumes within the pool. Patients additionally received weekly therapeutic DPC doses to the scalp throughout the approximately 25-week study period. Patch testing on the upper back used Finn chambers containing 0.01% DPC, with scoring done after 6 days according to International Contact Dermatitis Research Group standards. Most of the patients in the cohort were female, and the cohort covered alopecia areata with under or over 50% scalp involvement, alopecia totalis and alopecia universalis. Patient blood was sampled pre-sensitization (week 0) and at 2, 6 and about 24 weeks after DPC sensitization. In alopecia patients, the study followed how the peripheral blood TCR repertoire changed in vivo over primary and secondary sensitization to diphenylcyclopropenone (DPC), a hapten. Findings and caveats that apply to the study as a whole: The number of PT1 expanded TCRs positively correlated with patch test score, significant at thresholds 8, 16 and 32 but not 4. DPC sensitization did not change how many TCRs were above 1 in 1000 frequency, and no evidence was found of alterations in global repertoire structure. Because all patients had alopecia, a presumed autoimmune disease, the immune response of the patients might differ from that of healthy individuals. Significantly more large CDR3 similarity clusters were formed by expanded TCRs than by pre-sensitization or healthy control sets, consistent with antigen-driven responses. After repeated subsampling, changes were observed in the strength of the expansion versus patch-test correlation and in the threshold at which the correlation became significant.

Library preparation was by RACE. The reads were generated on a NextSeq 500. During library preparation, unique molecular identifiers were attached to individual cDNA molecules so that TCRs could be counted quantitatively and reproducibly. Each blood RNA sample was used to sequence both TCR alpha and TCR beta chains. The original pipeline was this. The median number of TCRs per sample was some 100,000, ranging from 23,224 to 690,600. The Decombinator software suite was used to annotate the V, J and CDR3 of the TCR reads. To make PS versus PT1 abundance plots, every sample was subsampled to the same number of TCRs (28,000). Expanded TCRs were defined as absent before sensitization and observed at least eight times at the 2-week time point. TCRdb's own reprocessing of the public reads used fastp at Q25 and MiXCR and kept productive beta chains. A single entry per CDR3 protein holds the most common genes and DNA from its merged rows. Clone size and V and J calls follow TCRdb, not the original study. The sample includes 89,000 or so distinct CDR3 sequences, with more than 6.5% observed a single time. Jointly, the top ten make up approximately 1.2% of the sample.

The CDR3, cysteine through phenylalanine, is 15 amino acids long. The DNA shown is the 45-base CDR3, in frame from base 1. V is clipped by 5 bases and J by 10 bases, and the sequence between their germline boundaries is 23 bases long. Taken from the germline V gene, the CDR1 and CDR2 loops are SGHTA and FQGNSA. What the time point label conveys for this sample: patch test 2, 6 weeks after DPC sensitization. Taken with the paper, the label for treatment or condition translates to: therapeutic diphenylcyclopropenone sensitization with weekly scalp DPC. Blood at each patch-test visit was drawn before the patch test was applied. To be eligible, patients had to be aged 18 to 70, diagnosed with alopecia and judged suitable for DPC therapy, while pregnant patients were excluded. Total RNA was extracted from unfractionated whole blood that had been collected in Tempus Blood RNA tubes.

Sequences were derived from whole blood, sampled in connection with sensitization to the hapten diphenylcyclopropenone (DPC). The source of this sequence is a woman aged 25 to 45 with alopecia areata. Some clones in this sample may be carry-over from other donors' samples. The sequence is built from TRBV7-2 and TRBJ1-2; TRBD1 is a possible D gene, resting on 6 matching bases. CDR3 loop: CASSQNSGTQNPYTF. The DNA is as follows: TGTGCCAGCAGCCAGAACTCCGGGACACAGAACCCCTACACCTTC.